This T cell receptor beta chain was sequenced during a study of beta chain features in type 1 diabetes. The junction had 7 bases not matched to a gene; V was cut back by 1 base and J by 5 bases. The germline V gene has CDR1 SGDLS and CDR2 YYNGEE. There are 17 residues in the CDR3. Expressed TCRB transcripts were sequenced after all isolated RNA was converted to cDNA. An average roughly 3.6 million reads came from naive, central memory and regulatory T cell samples. Measured with immunoSEQ multiplex PCR; TCRdb has only the in-frame clones, and not every one. The sample lists a few hundred thousand clones, about 14% occurring once.

The source of this sequence is a man aged 25-40 years in good health. Sequenced input: naive CD4+ T cells from blood. The chain carries TRBV9 and TRBJ2-3, with 13 bases that match TRBD2. For the CDR3, the DNA is TGTGCCAGCAGCGTAACCACTAGCGGGAGGGCCAAAGATACGCAGTATTTT. Its protein product is CASSVTTSGRAKDTQYF.